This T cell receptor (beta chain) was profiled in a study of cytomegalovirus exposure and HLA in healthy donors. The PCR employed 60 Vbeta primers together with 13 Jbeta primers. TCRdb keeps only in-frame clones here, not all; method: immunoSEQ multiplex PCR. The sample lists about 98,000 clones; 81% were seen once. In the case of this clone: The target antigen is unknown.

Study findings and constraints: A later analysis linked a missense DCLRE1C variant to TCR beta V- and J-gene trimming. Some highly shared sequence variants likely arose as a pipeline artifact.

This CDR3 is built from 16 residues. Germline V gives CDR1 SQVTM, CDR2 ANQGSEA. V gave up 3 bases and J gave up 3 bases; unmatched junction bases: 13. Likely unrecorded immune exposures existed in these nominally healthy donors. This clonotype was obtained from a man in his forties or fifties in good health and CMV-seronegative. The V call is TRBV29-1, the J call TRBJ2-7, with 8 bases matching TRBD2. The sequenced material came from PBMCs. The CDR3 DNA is TGCAGCGTTGATCAACCCCACCGGGGGGGCCACTACGAGCAGTACTTC. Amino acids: CSVDQPHRGGHYEQYF.